This passage covers 2 T cell receptor beta chains from one sample sequenced in a study of PD-L1 blockade in urothelial cancer. Method: immunoSEQ multiplex PCR; TCRdb's copy keeps in-frame clones and lacks some. The profile shows some 100,000 clones, about 91% of them singletons. This sample comprised PBMCs, obtained around atezolizumab (anti-PD-L1) treatment. The receptor set was obtained from a woman older than 75 with urothelial cancer.

The rearrangement links TRBV6-1 to TRBJ2-1; 8 nucleotides align to TRBD2. V was clipped by 7 bases and J by 3 bases; unmatched bases: 2. Per the germline V gene, CDR1 is MNHNS and CDR2 is SASEGT. This CDR3 is 13 amino acids long. The CDR3 DNA reads as TGTGCCAGCACTCTAGCGGGCTACAATGAGCAGTTCTTC. Its translation: CASTLAGYNEQFF.

V and J are TRBV7-2 and TRBJ2-7; 10 bases align to TRBD1. Germline assignment: CDR1 SGHTA and CDR2 FQGNSA. Germline trimming cut 4 bases from V and 4 bases from J; bases unmatched to any gene: 7. The CDR3 covers 15 residues. CDR3 loop: CASSSFPGQGYEQYF. CDR3 coding DNA: TGTGCCAGCAGCTCCTTCCCGGGACAGGGGTACGAGCAGTACTTC.